This is a list of T cell receptor beta chains from one sample in a study of blood T cells in healthy people across ages. TCRdb recomputed calls from the 5' RACE reads with MiXCR, one row per CDR3 protein. The top ten clones hold roughly 25% of a sample with approximately 800,000 distinct CDR3 sequences, around 50% of them seen once. Material: blood. These receptors all come from a man aged 40-49 years in good health. Both conserved end residues are part of each CDR3.

v_call,j_call,cdr3_length,cdr3_aa
TRBV28,TRBJ2-7,15,CASSLSGTPFSEQYF
TRBV7-2,-,15,CASSSLKGPVNEQYF
TRBV7-2,TRBJ2-5,14,CASSLFVGQETQYF
TRBV7-2,TRBJ2-5,16,CASSLATSGGVETQYF
TRBV29-1,TRBJ1-2,12,CSVESKLYGYTF
TRBV10-3,TRBJ2-3,14,CAISGPGLVGTQYF
TRBV15,-,16,CATSRERQGASNEQYF
TRBV7-2,TRBJ2-5,14,CASSSPGPQETQYF
TRBV4-3,TRBJ2-7,16,CASSQETIRRSGEQYF
TRBV5-1,TRBJ2-6,14,CASSLGRGANVLTF
TRBV5-1,TRBJ2-1,17,CASSLTRTSGAYNEQFF
TRBV5-6,TRBJ2-1,17,CASSFLGGVLNLNEQFF
TRBV20-1,TRBJ2-1,14,CSATGTESYNEQFF
TRBV2,TRBJ1-2,15,CASSEGDRGHSGYTF
TRBV12-3/TRBV12-4,-,13,CASSRRDLYEQYF
TRBV7-7,TRBJ2-3,14,CASSLSRVADTQYF
TRBV20-1,TRBJ2-3,13,CSQIGLAGDTQYF
TRBV6-2/TRBV6-3,TRBJ2-5,12,CASSDVQETQYF
TRBV7-2,TRBJ2-7,12,CASSSPGGEQYF
TRBV29-1,-,12,CSVGVNQETQYF
TRBV5-6,TRBJ2-5,13,CASSGQGIDGQYF
TRBV11-1,TRBJ2-1,17,CASSLNLLSSSYNEQFF